This T cell receptor (beta chain) is from a study of glioma-infiltrating T cells after dendritic cell vaccination. Assay used: immunoSEQ multiplex PCR; TCRdb lists only in-frame clones, some missing. Altogether roughly 60,000 clones are present, around nine tenths being singletons, with the ten largest covering around a tenth. Time point: after dendritic cell vaccination, including at tumor progression/relapse. V was shortened by 1 base and J by 2 bases, with 10 bases between the two germline ends. The germline V gene encodes CDR1 SGHKS and CDR2 YYEKEE (reference sequence). This CDR3 region has 15 residues.

This sample comprised blood, obtained after dendritic cell vaccination. The chain couples TRBV5-5 to TRBJ1-5; unclear D gene. This TCR derives from a human donor with glioblastoma. The CDR3 reads CASSLMLSGNQPQHF. The CDR3 nucleotides read TGTGCCAGCAGCTTGATGCTTTCAGGCAATCAGCCCCAGCATTTT.